Shown below are 15 T cell receptor beta chains from a single sample sequenced in a study of T-cell reconstitution after alpha-beta-depleted transplantation in children. Preparation of the TCRbeta library was carried out with unique molecular identifiers. TCRdb re-called the PCR reads through MiXCR, storing one row per CDR3 protein. The sample includes roughly 28,000 distinct CDR3 sequences, over 15% of them seen just once. This material consisted of PBMCs, mostly from graft donor cells, taken 60 days after TCRalphabeta/CD19-depleted stem cell transplant. The receptors come from a male patient aged 2 to 9 who had a stem cell transplant for acute lymphoblastic leukemia, so the T cells may come from the graft donor.

This rearrangement joins TRBV29-1 to TRBJ2-3; D could derive from TRBD1 or TRBD2 (6 bases each). The length of the CDR3 is 14 residues. From germline, CDR1 is SQVTM and CDR2 ANQGSEA. The V gene lost 5 bases and the J gene lost 3 bases, with 15 bases spanning the gap. This chain's CDR3 is CSVRGLEVTDTQYF. DNA for the CDR3: TGCAGCGTTCGGGGGCTAGAGGTAACAGATACGCAGTATTTT.

The chain has TRBV5-6 and TRBJ2-5, with 7 bases matching TRBD2. The CDR3 loop spans 15 amino acids. The germline V gene encodes CDR1 SGHDT and CDR2 YYEEEE. With V trimmed by 8 bases and J by 3 bases, 13 bases remained unmatched. CDR3 in amino acids: CARGLGLAGEETQYF. CDR3 nucleotides: TGTGCCAGGGGCTTGGGACTGGCGGGGGAAGAGACCCAGTACTTC.

V gene TRBV19 combines with J gene TRBJ2-5; possible D gene TRBD1, 5 bases. The J call could be wrong; TRBJ2-1 is a better fit for the DNA end. The CDR3 has 13 residues. Looked up from germline, CDR1 is LNHDA and CDR2 is SQIVND (reference sequence). CDR3 residues: CASNQGRTETQFF. The CDR3 DNA reads as TGTGCCAGTAACCAGGGTAGGACGGAGACCCAGTTCTTC.

This chain uses TRBV5-4 with TRBJ2-2; tentatively, D is TRBD2 (7 bases). Per the germline V gene, CDR1 is SGHNT and CDR2 is YYREEE (reference sequence). Deletions cut 1 base from V and 2 bases from J, with 21 bases between. This CDR3 has 19 amino acids. The chain's CDR3 is CASSLRGGTTTVNTGELFF. The CDR3 DNA sequence: TGTGCCAGCAGCTTGAGGGGGGGTACAACGACAGTTAACACCGGGGAGCTGTTTTTT.

This clonotype came up a few times. J is TRBJ2-7 and V is TRBV29-1; D assignment may be TRBD1 or TRBD2 (5 bases each). CDR1 SQVTM and CDR2 ANQGSEA come from the germline V gene. CDR3 size: 13 residues. The V end was cut by 5 bases, the J end by 0 bases, with 11 bases between. The CDR3 loop is CSVTGRFSYEQYF. CDR3 coding DNA: TGCAGCGTTACGGGACGCTTCTCCTACGAGCAGTACTTC.

This clonotype has more than one count but fewer than ten. In nucleotides, the CDR3 is TGTGCCAGCAGCCAAGATGGGCGGAGCGGGGAGGGAGGAGAGACCCAGTACTTC. Its translation: CASSQDGRSGEGGETQYF. The chain is built from TRBV4-2 and TRBJ2-5; 7 positions match TRBD2. The CDR3 runs 18 residues. Trimming removed 0 bases from V and 4 bases from J; junction bases left unmatched: 14. Germline V gives CDR1 LGHNA, CDR2 YNFKEQ.

This clonotype has only a few counts. The CDR3 here is CASSLLRRGSHNEQFF. The CDR3 nucleotides are TGTGCCAGCAGTTTATTGAGGCGGGGGTCGCACAATGAGCAGTTCTTC. This sequence joins TRBV28 and TRBJ2-1, with 7 bases lining up with TRBD2. Per the germline V gene, CDR1 is MDHEN and CDR2 is SYDVKM. The V gene end was trimmed by 1 base and the J gene end by 5 bases; junction bases not matched to a gene: 8. The CDR3 has 16 amino acids.

This chain joins TRBV6-1 and TRBJ2-1; D gene uncertain. Trimming took 5 bases from V and 0 from J, leaving 8 bases between them. Germline CDR1 and CDR2: MNHNS and SASEGT. The CDR3 spans 14 residues. The chain's CDR3 is CASSPFSSYNEQFF. CDR3 nucleotides: TGTGCCAGCAGTCCCTTCAGCTCCTACAATGAGCAGTTCTTC.

This clonotype was picked up many times. The CDR3 region has the DNA TGTGCCAGCAGTTACTCGGGGTTTGGGAACACTGAAGCTTTCTTT. It yields the protein CASSYSGFGNTEAFF. The V gene is TRBV6-5, the J gene TRBJ1-1; D gene unclear. Trimming removed 0 bases from V and 1 base from J, with 9 bases in between. CDR3 length: 15 residues. Germline V gives CDR1 MNHEY, CDR2 SVGAGI.

This clonotype was counted a few times. V is TRBV28 and J is TRBJ2-2, with D uncertain. This CDR3 is 18 amino acids long. Germline assignment: CDR1 MDHEN and CDR2 SYDVKM. V lost 5 bases, J lost 5 bases, and 24 bases lay in between. This chain's CDR3 is CASSLTRLVEVRTGELFF. The CDR3 DNA sequence: TGTGCCAGCAGTCTAACCAGGCTAGTGGAAGTTAGGACCGGGGAGCTGTTTTTT.

About this clonotype: The germline gene is not matched at one end of the junction; a read error may be the cause. This chain connects TRBV3-1 to TRBJ1-5; 10 positions match TRBD1. Germline CDR1 is LGHDT and CDR2 is YNNKEL (reference sequence). The CDR3 covers 18 residues. The DNA for the CDR3 is TGTGCCCGCAGTTCCCCGGTTCGACAGGGGGCGTCTAATCAGCCCCAGCATTTT. It codes for CARSSPVRQGASNQPQHF.

This clonotype was counted a few times. The rearrangement joins TRBV7-8 to TRBJ1-5; the D gene is possibly TRBD1 (5 bases). V lost 3 bases and J lost 9, with 15 bases in between. CDR1 and CDR2 from the germline V gene are SGHVS and FQNEAQ. This CDR3 contains 14 residues. The CDR3 spells CASSFRRDPGPQHF. DNA for the CDR3: TGTGCCAGCAGCTTCCGACGGGACCCTGGGCCCCAGCATTTT.

This clonotype was seen ten or more times. This chain connects TRBV20-1 to TRBJ2-5; maybe TRBD2 (6 bases). Germline CDR1 reads DFQATT; CDR2 reads SNEGSKA (reference sequence). V was shortened by 3 bases and J by 1 base, with 15 bases between the two germline ends. There are 15 residues in the CDR3. In nucleotides, the CDR3 is TGCAGTGCTAGGGCGGAAGCGGGCCGCCAAGAGACCCAGTACTTC. Its translation is CSARAEAGRQETQYF.

The chain has TRBV6-1 and TRBJ2-5; 13 nucleotides align to TRBD2. Unmatched junction bases numbered 8, after V lost 5 bases and J lost 5 bases. Per germline, CDR1 MNHNS and CDR2 SASEGT. This CDR3 is built from 16 residues. CDR3 region: CASSRRLAGGRETQYF. CDR3 coding DNA: TGTGCCAGCAGTCGCCGACTAGCGGGGGGCCGGGAGACCCAGTACTTC.

This clonotype was detected ten times or more. The gene calls are TRBV3-1 and TRBJ2-7, with D unclear. The CDR3 spans 12 residues. V was pared by 4 bases and J by 4 bases, with 8 bases between. Germline assignment: CDR1 LGHDT and CDR2 YNNKEL (reference sequence). The CDR3 DNA sequence: TGTGCCAGCAGCCGTAGTGGGTACGAGCAGTACTTC. Its translation is CASSRSGYEQYF.